One sample yielded the 22 T cell receptor beta chains listed below, sequenced in a study of shared clonotypes between healthy human individuals. Only in-frame clones appear in the TCRdb table, and some are missing; sequencing was by immunoSEQ multiplex PCR. The sample includes about 2 million clones, 85% to 95% of them seen just once. The sequencing input was naive CD4+ T cells sorted from blood. Subset noted: CD45RA+ positively selected. These receptors originate from a man between 18 and 29 years old in good health.

The V and J genes are TRBV5-1 and TRBJ1-1; 10 bases match TRBD1. Germline V gene sequence: CDR1 SGHRS, CDR2 YFSETQ. This CDR3 comprises 17 residues. The ends lost 4 bases at V and 1 base at J; junction bases unmatched: 10. CDR3 loop: CASSPTGTGVPNTEAFF. The DNA of the CDR3 is TGCGCCAGCAGCCCGACCGGGACAGGGGTTCCGAACACTGAAGCTTTCTTT.

The genes are TRBV7-2 and TRBJ2-2, with D perhaps TRBD1 or TRBD2 (5 bases each). The CDR3 has 14 amino acids. Germline values: CDR1 SGHTA, CDR2 FQGNSA. The ends were cut back, 7 bases at V and 6 bases at J, with 15 bases in the middle. The CDR3 DNA is TGTGCCAGCACCCCCGTGGGGGTCGCCGGGGAGCTGTTTTTT. Translating it yields CASTPVGVAGELFF.

The chain is built from TRBV4-3 and TRBJ1-4, with 7 bases matching TRBD1. Per the germline V gene, CDR1 is LGHNA and CDR2 is YSLEER. The CDR3 runs to 16 residues. With V trimmed by 3 bases and J by 3 bases, 7 bases remained unmatched. CDR3 sequence (DNA): TGCGCCAGCAGCCAGAATACGGGACAGCCTAATGAAAAACTGTTTTTT. Encoded protein: CASSQNTGQPNEKLFF.

V and J are TRBV6-1 and TRBJ2-2; 7 nucleotides agree with TRBD1. Germline V gene sequence: CDR1 MNHNS, CDR2 SASEGT. This CDR3 spans 14 amino acids. The trim removed 6 bases at V and 2 bases at J, leaving 3 bases unmatched. CDR3 protein: CASRTGVNTGELFF. The CDR3 bases are TGTGCCAGCAGAACAGGGGTCAACACCGGGGAGCTGTTTTTT.

J is TRBJ2-5 and V is TRBV9; D possibly uses TRBD1 or TRBD2 (5 bases each). CDR3 length equals 17 residues. Trimming stripped 2 bases from V and 4 bases from J, with 21 bases between. CDR1 is SGDLS, CDR2 YYNGEE, per germline. DNA of the CDR3: TGTGCCAGCAGCGTCCAAACCGGGGCACTAGGACCAGAGACCCAGTACTTC. This sequence encodes CASSVQTGALGPETQYF.

Only one count was recorded for this clone. The V call is TRBV5-6, the J call TRBJ1-5, with 8 bases fitting TRBD1. The CDR3 has 15 residues. V was pared by 4 bases and J by 3 bases, with 6 bases of the junction left unmatched. Germline CDR1 reads SGHDT; CDR2 reads YYEEEE. The CDR3 nucleotides are TGTGCCAGCAGCGATAGGACAGGGACCAATCAGCCCCAGCATTTT. Translated: CASSDRTGTNQPQHF.

The chain carries TRBV4-3 and TRBJ2-1, with TRBD2 as a possible D gene (5 bases). V was pared by 0 bases and J by 7 bases, with 13 bases between. Germline V gene lookup returns CDR1 LGHNA and CDR2 YSLEER. There are 15 residues in the CDR3. The CDR3 spells CASSQEIGRDNEQFF. CDR3 DNA: TGCGCCAGCAGCCAAGAGATCGGACGGGATAATGAGCAGTTCTTC.

The V and J genes are TRBV11-2 and TRBJ2-7; possibly TRBD2 for D (5 bases). Germline values: CDR1 SGHAT, CDR2 FQNNGV. The CDR3 is 15 residues long. Trimming took off 5 bases at V and 5 bases at J, with 19 bases between the two ends. CDR3 sequence: CASSPGAGGRNEQYF. The CDR3 region has the DNA TGTGCCAGCAGCCCCGGTGCGGGTGGTCGCAACGAGCAGTACTTC.

The chain joins TRBV27 to TRBJ2-2; the D is unclear. V gave up 6 bases and J gave up 5 bases, with 10 bases separating them. CDR1 is MNHEY, CDR2 SMNVEV, per germline (reference sequence). The CDR3 covers 13 residues. The chain's CDR3 is CASSPQSTGELFF. The CDR3 region has the DNA TGTGCCAGCAGCCCCCAGTCTACCGGGGAGCTGTTTTTT.

The gene calls are TRBV7-8 and TRBJ1-5; TRBD1 matches 7 bases. Per germline, CDR1 SGHVS and CDR2 FQNEAQ. The CDR3 consists of 17 residues. V shed 4 bases and J 4 bases; nucleotides not matched to a gene: 13. CDR3 coding DNA: TGTGCCAGCAGCTCCGGACTCCTCATACAGGGGAATCAGCCCCAGCATTTT. Its protein is CASSSGLLIQGNQPQHF.

The V call is TRBV11-1, the J call TRBJ2-1; D perhaps matches TRBD1 (6 bases). The length of the CDR3 is 15 residues. V lost 2 bases and J lost 8, with 16 bases in between. Per the germline V gene, CDR1 is SGHAT and CDR2 is FQDESV (reference sequence). CDR3: CASSLLRLQGDEQFF. CDR3 bases: TGTGCCAGCAGCTTACTTAGGTTACAGGGCGATGAGCAGTTCTTC.

The chain is built from TRBV5-1 and TRBJ1-3; TRBD1 agrees at 9 bases. Germline V lookup: CDR1 SGHRS, CDR2 YFSETQ. CDR3 length equals 18 residues. V lost 4 bases to trimming and J lost 0 bases; unmatched junction nucleotides: 11. The CDR3 spells CASSLTPGQGTSGNTIYF. The CDR3 DNA reads as TGCGCCAGCAGCCTGACCCCCGGACAGGGGACCTCTGGAAACACCATATATTTT.

The rearrangement links TRBV10-3 to TRBJ2-1; a possible D gene is TRBD1 (5 bases). Germline V lookup: CDR1 ENHRY, CDR2 SYGVKD. CDR3 length equals 14 residues. Trimming removed 3 bases from V and 10 bases from J, with 16 bases in between. The CDR3 bases are TGTGCCATCAGTGACCTCGAGCCCGCAGGGGAGCAGTTCTTC. Amino acids: CAISDLEPAGEQFF.

This clone was detected once. The chain couples TRBV18 to TRBJ1-6, with no clear D. This CDR3 has 12 amino acids. From germline, CDR1 is KGHSH and CDR2 LQKENI. Trimming removed 2 bases at V and 9 bases at J, with 5 bases between. Written as DNA, the CDR3 is TGTGCCAGCTCACCAGCCGGTTCACCCCTCCACTTT. Translating it yields CASSPAGSPLHF. Using reference TRBV18 and TRBJ1-6 for the parts outside the CDR3, the full variable domain is NAGVMQNPRHLVRRRGQEARLRCSPMKGHSHVYWYRQLPEEGLKFMVYLQKENIIDESGMPKERFSAEFPKEGPSILRIQQVVRGDSAAYFCASSPAGSPLHFGNGTRLTVT.

The chain links TRBV7-3 to TRBJ2-1; D is ambiguous. Germline V gene lookup returns CDR1 SGHTA and CDR2 FQGTGA. The CDR3 has 15 amino acids. Trimming shortened V by 0 bases and J by 7 bases, and 13 bases separated the two germline ends. CDR3: CASSLTGKGQNEQFF. The CDR3 nucleotides are TGTGCCAGCAGCTTAACGGGAAAGGGCCAAAATGAGCAGTTCTTC. The variable domain in full, with the rest retrieved from reference TRBV7-3 and TRBJ2-1, is GAGVSQTPSNKVTEKGKYVELRCDPISGHTALYWYRQSLGQGPEFLIYFQGTGAADDSGLPNDRFFAVRPEGSVSTLKIQRTERGDSAVYLCASSLTGKGQNEQFFGPGTRLTVL.

The genes are TRBV2 and TRBJ1-6; D call uncertain. Germline loops: CDR1 SNHLY, CDR2 FYNNEI. The CDR3 consists of 13 residues. Trimming pared 7 bases from V and 7 bases from J, leaving 11 bases between. CDR3 loop: CASKMDGNSPLHF. The CDR3 DNA is TGTGCCAGCAAGATGGACGGAAATTCACCCCTCCACTTT.

V usage is TRBV18 and J usage is TRBJ1-3; 7 bases match TRBD1. V trimming: 6 bases; J trimming: 0 bases; junction bases outside the gene matches: 5. The germline gives CDR1 KGHSH, CDR2 LQKENI. The CDR3 sequence is 15 residues long. The CDR3 here is CASSEGANSGNTIYF. CDR3 coding DNA: TGTGCCAGCTCGGAGGGGGCCAACTCTGGAAACACCATATATTTT.

The V gene is TRBV6-5, the J gene TRBJ2-7, with a possible D match to TRBD2 (6 bases). V dropped 4 bases and J dropped 5 bases, with 12 bases sitting between them. The V gene's germline CDR1 is MNHEY and CDR2 SVGAGI. This CDR3 has 13 amino acids. Here the CDR3 reads CASSSPGGHEQYF. CDR3 coding DNA: TGTGCCAGCAGTTCCCCCGGGGGACACGAGCAGTACTTC.

In its sample, this clone was seen once. V and J are TRBV7-9 and TRBJ1-4; D ambiguous. V lost 4 bases and J lost 7, with 7 bases in between. The CDR3 has 12 amino acids. In germline, CDR1 is SEHNR, CDR2 FQNEAQ (reference sequence). CDR3 residues: CASSYRGEKLFF. In DNA form, the CDR3 reads TGTGCCAGCAGCTACCGGGGTGAAAAACTGTTTTTT.

The genes are TRBV5-4 and TRBJ1-2, with 10 nucleotides matching TRBD1. The germline gives CDR1 SGHNT, CDR2 YYREEE (reference sequence). The CDR3 covers 18 residues. V shed 4 bases and J 4 bases; nucleotides not matched to a gene: 16. The CDR3 spells CASSTEDRGVSYPYGYTF. CDR3 coding DNA: TGTGCCAGCAGCACCGAGGACAGGGGGGTTTCCTATCCCTATGGCTACACCTTC.

The chain joins TRBV5-4 to TRBJ2-7; TRBD2 matches at 10 bases. Germline-derived CDR1 and CDR2 are SGHNT and YYREEE (reference sequence). CDR3 length: 15 amino acids. The trim removed 4 bases at V and 1 base at J, leaving 5 bases unmatched. As DNA, the CDR3 is TGTGCCAGCAGCCCCGGGACTAGCGCTTCCTACGAGCAGTACTTC. This encodes CASSPGTSASYEQYF.

V usage is TRBV6-6 and J usage is TRBJ1-1, with D possibly TRBD1 on 6 matching bases. The CDR3 has 16 residues. Germline V gene lookup returns CDR1 MNHNY and CDR2 SVGAGI (reference sequence). Deletions cut 5 bases from V and 2 bases from J, with 18 bases between. The chain's CDR3 is CASSARDRGPNTEAFF. The CDR3 DNA is TGTGCCAGCAGTGCGCGAGATCGGGGGCCTAACACTGAAGCTTTCTTT.